This T cell receptor (beta chain) was sequenced during a study of blood T cell repertoires in COVID-19 (dated by TCRdb to the early 2020s). At the level of the whole study: The collaborator samples originated in the United States, Italy and Spain and spanned the acute and convalescent phases of COVID-19. The prospective study material was composed of cDNA or gDNA derived from T cells, B-cell-depleted T cells, or PBMCs. The dataset comprised deeply sampled blood TCRbeta repertoires from subjects exposed to, actively infected with, or recovered from COVID-19. The repertoires were released in a freely available public database meant as a resource for research on the immune response to SARS-CoV-2. Samples were obtained from the ongoing ImmuneRACE study (first 160 participants) and from over a thousand subjects provided by 6 global collaborators. A de-identified subject ID, COVID-19 status, age in years and sex were almost always included in the sample metadata. Where available, HLA class I and class II types were obtained from metadata supplied by the sample provider rather than from assay-based typing.

On this clone: Its antigen is unknown. No base qualities exist here, and no much larger clone lies one base off it.

The immunoSEQ Assay, a bias-controlled multiplex PCR, was used to amplify TCRbeta CDR3 regions from genomic DNA. The authors processed their data as follows. Nucleated cell counts per sample were estimated from amplification of reference gene primers within the assay. To quantify the absolute abundance of each unique TCRbeta CDR3 rearrangement, sequence reads were collapsed and filtered. For each sample, productive Simpson clonality was calculated as the square root of Simpson's diversity index across productive rearrangements. Held by TCRdb, this immuneACCESS table contains in-frame sequences only and omits some clones. Under half of the omission traces to an unresolved V gene where checked; the cause of the rest is unknown. The D gene and trimming were derived from the DNA, and the V and J assignments and clone size from that table. Recorded for this sample are tens of thousands of clones; around 83% of them occurred a single time. Clones ranked in the top ten supply 25% of the sample.

Whole blood was collected in K2EDTA tubes by collaborating institutions according to the institutions' own protocols. For TCRbeta analysis, collaborator samples were shipped as frozen whole blood, as isolated PBMCs, or as DNA extracted from either sample type. The V end gives up 1 base and the J end 0 bases, leaving 7 bases in the junction not matched to a gene. As encoded in the germline V gene, CDR1 is KGHSH while CDR2 is LQKENI. From its cysteine to its phenylalanine, the CDR3 spans 19 amino acids. Left in the record is the CDR3 DNA by itself, 57 bases read in frame from the first base. What the research found in general, with its limitations: How much clinical and demographic metadata was included differed by source and by participant, and the metadata was provided uncurated.

The rearrangement joined TRBV18 to TRBJ2-2; 11 bases in the junction line up with TRBD2. This sequence originates from a man aged 70 or older with active COVID-19. Material for sequencing was peripheral blood. The CDR3 reads CASSPRLTSGTTNTGELFF. The nucleotide sequence is TGTGCCAGCTCACCACGCCTGACTAGCGGGACCACGAACACCGGGGAGCTGTTTTTT.